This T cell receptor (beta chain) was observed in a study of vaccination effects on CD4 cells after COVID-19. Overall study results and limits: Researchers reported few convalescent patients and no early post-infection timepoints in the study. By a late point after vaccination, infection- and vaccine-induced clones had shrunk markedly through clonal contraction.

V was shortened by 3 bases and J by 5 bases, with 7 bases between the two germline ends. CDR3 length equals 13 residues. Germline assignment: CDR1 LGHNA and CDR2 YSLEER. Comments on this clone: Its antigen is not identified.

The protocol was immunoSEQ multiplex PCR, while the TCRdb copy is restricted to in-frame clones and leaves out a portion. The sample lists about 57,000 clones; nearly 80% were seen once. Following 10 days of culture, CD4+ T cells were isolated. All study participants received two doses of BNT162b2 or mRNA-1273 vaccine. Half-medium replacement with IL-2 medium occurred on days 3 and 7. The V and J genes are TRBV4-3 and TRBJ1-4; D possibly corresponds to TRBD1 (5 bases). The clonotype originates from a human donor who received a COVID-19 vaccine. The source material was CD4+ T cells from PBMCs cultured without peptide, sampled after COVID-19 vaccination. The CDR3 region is CASSQRGNEKLFF. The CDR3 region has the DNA TGCGCCAGCAGCCAGCGGGGGAATGAAAAACTGTTTTTT.